Listed below are T cell receptor beta chains from one sample, sequenced in a study of post-analysis software for immune sequencing data. TCRdb reprocessed the PCR reads via MiXCR and lists one record per CDR3 protein. The sample lists 550,000 to 700,000 distinct CDR3 sequences, around 47% occurring once. The sequenced material came from blood. The receptors were sampled from a girl between 5 and 17 years old with multiple sclerosis. The CDR3 runs from the conserved cysteine through the conserved F or W. D genes are given only for firm matches. The listing skips clone size in some rows; elsewhere it reads once, few, many or a size class.

CASGRQGRTNEQYF,TGTGCTAGTGGGAGACAGGGGAGGACCAACGAGCAGTACTTC,TRBJ2-7,TRBV12-5,TRBD1,NA
CASSLDSGPTEAFF,TGTGCCAGCAGCTTAGATAGTGGGCCGACTGAAGCTTTCTTT,TRBJ1-1,TRBV7-2,NA,NA
CASGPLARETQYF,TGTGCCAGCGGCCCCCTAGCGAGAGAGACCCAGTACTTC,TRBJ2-5,TRBV5-5,NA,many
CASSYSGLLSADTQYF,TGTGCCAGCAGTTACTCGGGTCTCCTTAGCGCAGATACGCAGTATTTT,TRBJ2-3,TRBV6-6,NA,few
CASSLRGRNQPQHF,TGTGCCAGCAGCCTTCGGGGCCGCAATCAGCCCCAGCATTTT,TRBJ1-5,TRBV12-3/TRBV12-4,NA,NA
CASSLSRGARNEQFF,TGCGCCAGCAGCTTAAGTCGGGGGGCACGGAATGAGCAGTTCTTC,TRBJ2-1,TRBV5-1,NA,few
CASSFDPNQPQHF,TGTGCCAGCAGTTTTGACCCAAATCAGCCCCAGCATTTT,TRBJ1-5,TRBV6-5,NA,NA
CASSYANRGVRPNYGYTF,TGTGCCAGCAGCTACGCAAACAGGGGGGTGAGGCCTAACTATGGCTACACCTTC,TRBJ1-2,TRBV12-3/TRBV12-4,TRBD1,NA
CSARDPLAVPDTQYF,TGCAGTGCTAGAGATCCCCTAGCGGTTCCAGATACGCAGTATTTT,TRBJ2-3,TRBV20-1,TRBD2,NA
CASSQGRWGWSAAIADTQYF,TGTGCCAGCAGCCAAGGAAGGTGGGGGTGGTCCGCGGCGATCGCAGATACGCAGTATTTT,TRBJ2-3,TRBV4-2,NA,NA